These 23 T cell receptor beta chains originate from one sample sequenced in a study of glioma-infiltrating T cells (dated by TCRdb to the mid-2010s). Sequencer: Illumina MiSeq. TCR alpha and beta CDR3 regions were amplified with the iRepertoire nested amplicon-rescue multiplex PCR (arm-PCR) platform from RNA. In TCRdb, the public reads were trimmed at Q25 with fastp and aligned with MiXCR, with productive beta chains retained. A single entry per CDR3 protein holds the most common genes and DNA from its merged rows. The sample table holds around 190,000 distinct CDR3 sequences, of which around 42% were seen once. 5.2% of the sample goes to the ten largest clones. What was sequenced was glioma tissue, nonneoplastic brain tissue, or PBMCs (not recorded which). These receptors were obtained from a human donor with low-grade glioma or glioblastoma, undergoing nonglioma brain surgery, or in good health (not recorded which).

Only a few counts were recorded for this clonotype. The chain employs TRBV2 and TRBJ2-7; 9 bases fit TRBD1. V lost 6 bases, J lost 2 bases, and 14 bases stayed unmatched. This CDR3 is 17 amino acids long. Per germline, CDR1 SNHLY and CDR2 FYNNEI. The CDR3 sequence: CASRPDRGSGNTYEQYF. Here the CDR3 DNA reads TGTGCCAGCAGGCCGGACAGGGGTTCTGGTAACACCTACGAGCAGTACTTC.

Remarks on this clonotype: This sequence may be a read error, since a much larger clone differs from it by one base. This chain uses TRBV28 with TRBJ2-5; D gene ambiguous. Germline CDR1 is MDHEN and CDR2 is SYDVKM. Trimming removed 5 bases from V and 0 bases from J, with 10 bases in between. The CDR3 extends over 14 amino acids. The CDR3 reads CASSGQWYQETQYF. In DNA, the CDR3 is TGTGCCAGCAGTGGGCAGTGGTACCAAGAGACCCAGTACTTC. The full variable domain, completed using reference TRBV28 and TRBJ2-5, is DVKVTQSSRYLVKRTGEKVFLECVQDMDHENMFWYRQDPGLGLRLIYFSYDVKMKEKGDIPEGYSVSREKKERFSLILESASTNQTSMYLCASSGQWYQETQYFGPGTRLLVL.

As concerns this clonotype: One end of the junction fails to match germline, which may point to a read error. V gene TRBV6-1 combines with J gene TRBJ2-1; no clear D gene. Germline V gene sequence: CDR1 MNHNS, CDR2 SASEGT. The CDR3 is 15 residues long. The chain's CDR3 is CASSELVAVNDEEYF. CDR3 bases: TGTGCCAGCAGTGAACTTGTGGCCGTAAACGATGAGGAGTACTTC.

This clonotype has a single count. This chain joins TRBV19 and TRBJ2-7; 8 bases line up with TRBD1. Looked up from germline, CDR1 is LNHDA and CDR2 is SQIVND (reference sequence). This CDR3 contains 16 residues. The V gene end was trimmed by 0 bases and the J gene end by 6 bases; junction bases not matched to a gene: 10. DNA for the CDR3: TGTGCCAGTAGTATAGAACCCGGGACAGGTTTTTCCGAGCAGTACTTC. Its translation: CASSIEPGTGFSEQYF.

Concerning this clonotype itself: A read error may be the cause here, since a much bigger clone is one base away. V is TRBV20-1 and J is TRBJ2-1; D gene ambiguous. This CDR3 has 16 residues. Trimming left V 1 base short and J 3 bases short, with 16 bases between. Per germline, CDR1 DFQATT and CDR2 SNEGSKA (reference sequence). CDR3 sequence (DNA): TGCAGTGCTAGAGGACCAACGGTAAGCTTCTACAATGAGCAGTTCTTC. Its protein is CSARGPTVSFYNEQFF.

The V gene is TRBV28, the J gene TRBJ2-1, with D maybe TRBD2 (7 bases). This CDR3 is 12 amino acids long. Germline-derived CDR1 and CDR2 are MDHEN and SYDVKM. The V and J ends lost 6 bases and 11 bases respectively, with 14 bases between them. The CDR3 here is CASSHPGGQQFF. CDR3 DNA: TGTGCCAGCAGCCACCCCGGGGGGCAGCAGTTCTTC.

At least ten counts were recorded for this clonotype. The chain couples TRBV28 to TRBJ1-3; D ambiguous. Germline V gives CDR1 MDHEN, CDR2 SYDVKM. The germline V and J ends were trimmed by 4 bases and 0 bases, with 10 bases remaining between them. The CDR3 covers 15 residues. CDR3 loop: CASSSGLTSGNTIYF. The CDR3, as DNA: TGTGCCAGCAGTTCCGGACTGACCTCTGGAAACACCATATATTTT.

With regard to this clonotype: At one end, the junction sequence differs from germline, possibly due to a read error. The V and J genes are TRBV7-2 and TRBJ2-1; possibly TRBD2 for D (5 bases). Germline assignment: CDR1 SGHTA and CDR2 FQGNSA. CDR3 length: 16 amino acids. The CDR3 bases are TGTGCCAGCAGCTTAGGTAGGAGGAGCTCCTACAATGAGGAGTTCTTC. Its protein product is CASSLGRRSSYNEEFF.

The chain combines TRBV5-1 with TRBJ2-5; D is undetermined. V was pared by 0 bases and J by 0 bases, with 15 bases between. In germline, CDR1 is SGHRS, CDR2 YFSETQ. The CDR3 length is 17 residues. The CDR3 region is CASSLGVQLMYQETQYF. Here the CDR3 DNA reads TGCGCCAGCAGCTTGGGGGTACAGCTGATGTACCAAGAGACCCAGTACTTC.

This clonotype was observed many times. The chain joins TRBV6-1 to TRBJ2-1; possibly TRBD2 for D (6 bases). This CDR3 is 15 amino acids long. Germline V gene lookup returns CDR1 MNHNS and CDR2 SASEGT. Trimming shortened V by 8 bases and J by 4 bases, and 18 bases separated the two germline ends. CDR3 coding DNA: TGTGCCAGCCTCTGGGGGGATACCATTTACAATGAGCAGTTCTTC. It codes for CASLWGDTIYNEQFF.

This clonotype was counted many times. V usage is TRBV7-3 and J usage is TRBJ1-4; D perhaps matches TRBD1 (6 bases). Germline V gives CDR1 SGHTA, CDR2 FQGTGA. V shed 2 bases and J shed 8 bases, with 18 bases lying between them. The CDR3 loop spans 16 amino acids. The CDR3 DNA follows: TGTGCCAGCAGCTTATCAGGGACAATGACGAGGGAAAAACTGTTTTTT. Translated, it gives CASSLSGTMTREKLFF.

This clonotype was found a few times. The rearrangement links TRBV12-3 or TRBV12-4 to TRBJ2-5, with TRBD2 identical over 11 bases. CDR3 length equals 16 residues. Trimming took 6 bases from V and 2 from J; bases not matched to a gene: 8. CDR3 nucleotides: TGTGCCAGCAGCCCGGGACTAGCGGAAAATCAAGAGACCCAGTACTTC. Its protein is CASSPGLAENQETQYF.

Concerning this clonotype itself: A much larger clone lies one base from this, so it may be a read error. The chain uses TRBV6-1 and TRBJ2-7, with 7 bases matching TRBD2. The CDR3 consists of 15 residues. V trimming: 4 bases; J trimming: 0 bases; junction bases outside the gene matches: 6. CDR1 MNHNS and CDR2 SASEGT come from the germline V gene. Written as DNA, the CDR3 is TGTGCCAGCAGTGTGAAAGCGGGGAGCTCCTACGAGCAGTACTTC. Translating it yields CASSVKAGSSYEQYF.

This clonotype was seen a few times. This could be a read error, since a much larger clone is one nucleotide away. The rearrangement links TRBV27 to TRBJ2-1; TRBD2 aligns across 7 bases. The CDR3 has 14 amino acids. CDR1 MNHEY and CDR2 SMNVEV come from the germline V gene (reference sequence). This CDR3 reads CASSLGTTYNEKFF. The CDR3 nucleotides read TGTGCCAGCAGTTTAGGGACTACCTACAATGAGAAGTTCTTC.

There are a few counts of this clonotype. The DNA for the CDR3 is TGTGCCAGTAGCCCGGGGATACAATCCTACGAGCAGTACTTC. It is translated as CASSPGIQSYEQYF. The chain combines TRBV19 with TRBJ2-7, with a tentative D call TRBD2 (5 bases). V dropped 6 bases and J dropped 1 base, with 13 bases sitting between them. In germline, CDR1 is LNHDA, CDR2 SQIVND (reference sequence). There are 14 residues in the CDR3.

As concerns this clonotype: At one boundary the junction diverges from the germline segment, which might be a read error. V is TRBV7-9 and J is TRBJ2-3; D may match TRBD1 or TRBD2 (6 bases each). Germline lookup yields CDR1 SEHNR and CDR2 FQNEAQ (reference sequence). The length of the CDR3 is 16 residues. CDR3 DNA sequence: TGTGCCAGCAGCCCCAAAGGAGGGGGACACACATATACGCAGTATTTT. Its protein product is CASSPKGGGHTYTQYF.

As for this clonotype: A much larger clone differs by one base, so this may be a read error. The gene calls are TRBV28 and TRBJ2-3; a weak D match, TRBD2 (6 bases). CDR1 and CDR2 (germline): MDHEN, SYDVKM. CDR3 length: 16 residues. Trimming stripped 5 bases from V and 6 bases from J, with 21 bases between. Written as DNA, the CDR3 is TGTGCCAGCAGTCCAAGAGGACTAACGGGAACGGATACGCAGTATTTT. It translates to CASSPRGLTGTDTQYF.

J is TRBJ2-2 and V is TRBV7-2, with unresolved D. V lost 1 base and J 3 bases, leaving 6 bases between the germline ends. The germline CDR1 and CDR2 sequences are SGHTA and FQGNSA. This CDR3 comprises 14 residues. CDR3: CASSLGFDTGELFF. As DNA, the CDR3 is TGTGCCAGCAGCTTAGGCTTCGACACCGGGGAGCTGTTTTTT.

This clonotype showed up just once. A much larger clone lies one base from this, so it may be a read error. J is TRBJ2-7 and V is TRBV20-1, with D perhaps assigned TRBD1 or TRBD2 (5 bases each). Trimming pared 0 bases from V and 3 bases from J, leaving 12 bases between. The CDR3 totals 14 residues. Germline V gene data show CDR1 as DFQATT and CDR2 as SNEGSKA (reference sequence). CDR3 nucleotide sequence: TGCAGTGCTAGAGATCCCGAGAGGGGCTACGAGCAGTACTTC. Protein product: CSARDPERGYEQYF.

This clonotype was seen repeatedly, ten times or more. This chain uses TRBV27 with TRBJ2-1; possibly TRBD2 for D (5 bases). Germline V CDR1 and CDR2: MNHEY, SMNVEV (reference sequence). V lost 5 bases and J 4 bases, leaving 18 bases between the germline ends. The length of the CDR3 is 16 residues. CDR3 DNA: TGTGCCAGCAGTCCTCGGACGCGATCGGGGTACAATGAGCAGTTCTTC. Translating gives CASSPRTRSGYNEQFF.

This clonotype appeared many times. The chain links TRBV18 to TRBJ2-7, with D unclear. Germline V gene lookup returns CDR1 KGHSH and CDR2 LQKENI. This CDR3 contains 12 residues. V shed 3 bases and J shed 4 bases, with 7 bases lying between them. The CDR3 protein is CASSPNLYEQYF. For the CDR3, the DNA is TGTGCCAGCTCACCCAACTTATACGAGCAGTACTTC.

This clonotype appeared many times. The rearrangement joins TRBV6-1 to TRBJ2-7, with 10 positions matching TRBD2. CDR1 and CDR2 from the germline V gene are MNHNS and SASEGT. Trimming cost V 5 bases and J 0 bases; bases outside gene matches: 13. This CDR3 has 18 residues. CDR3 in DNA: TGTGCCAGCAGTCCTGGACTAGCGGAGAAACCGAGCTCCTACGAGCAGTACTTC. Amino acids: CASSPGLAEKPSSYEQYF.

The chain uses TRBV3-1 and TRBJ1-2, with D hard to call. Trimming took off 1 base at V and 8 bases at J, with 11 bases between the two ends. There are 13 residues in the CDR3. Germline-derived CDR1 and CDR2 are LGHDT and YNNKEL (reference sequence). The CDR3 DNA reads TGTGCCAGCAGCCAAGCCCGGGAACGAGGCTACACCTTC. Its translation: CASSQARERGYTF.